This record covers a single T cell receptor beta chain. The entry originates in a study of identical twins. TCRdb fed the 5' RACE reads into MiXCR, producing one record per CDR3 protein. In the table there are 1.5 million or so distinct CDR3 sequences, around 33% of which are singletons. In germline, CDR1 is SGHDN, CDR2 FVKESK. The CDR3 is 14 residues long. Trimming stripped 4 bases from V and 3 bases from J, with 12 bases between. This sequence joins TRBV14 and TRBJ1-1; perhaps TRBD1 as D (5 bases). This clonotype was obtained from a newborn girl in good health. Source material: cord blood. The CDR3 coding sequence is TGTGCCAGCAGCCTCATGGGGGTGGACACTGAAGCTTTCTTT. This sequence encodes CASSLMGVDTEAFF.